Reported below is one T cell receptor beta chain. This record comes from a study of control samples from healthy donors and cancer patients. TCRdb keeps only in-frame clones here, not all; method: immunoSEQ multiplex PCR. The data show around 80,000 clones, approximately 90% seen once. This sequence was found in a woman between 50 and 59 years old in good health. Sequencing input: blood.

The CDR3 loop reads CASSLGGSTDTQYF. The DNA for the CDR3 is TGCGCCAGCAGCTTAGGGGGTTCCACAGATACGCAGTATTTT. The chain joins TRBV5-1 to TRBJ2-3, with D tentatively TRBD1 (6 bases). CDR1 and CDR2 from the germline V gene are SGHRS and YFSETQ. Trimming cost V 2 bases and J 2 bases, with 9 bases left between them. The CDR3 contains 14 residues.